These 8 T cell receptor beta chains came from one sample sequenced in a study of cytomegalovirus exposure and HLA in healthy donors. Here immunoSEQ multiplex PCR was the method, and the copy in TCRdb shows in-frame clones only, minus some. The table includes about 200,000 clones, 70% to 90% detected once. The source material was PBMCs. The receptor source for this set is a woman aged 18-29 years in good health and CMV-seronegative.

V is TRBV27 and J is TRBJ1-2, with D hard to call. V was shortened by 5 bases and J by 0 bases, with 16 bases between the two germline ends. Germline loops: CDR1 MNHEY, CDR2 SMNVEV (reference sequence). The CDR3 has 16 residues. The CDR3 reads CASSPTLTETNYGYTF. The CDR3 DNA reads as TGTGCCAGCAGTCCGACTCTGACTGAAACTAACTATGGCTACACCTTC.

In nucleotides, the CDR3 is TGTGCCAGCAGCCAAACTAGCGGGAGGGCCGACGAGCAGTACTTC. Its translation: CASSQTSGRADEQYF. The chain couples TRBV4-2 to TRBJ2-7; 13 nucleotides line up with TRBD2. Germline V gives CDR1 LGHNA, CDR2 YNFKEQ. Trimming cost V 2 bases and J 5 bases; bases outside gene matches: 3. This CDR3 spans 15 amino acids.

The chain couples TRBV28 to TRBJ1-1; D uncertain. The CDR3 loop spans 16 amino acids. Trimming shortened V by 3 bases and J by 3 bases, and 17 bases separated the two germline ends. Germline V gives CDR1 MDHEN, CDR2 SYDVKM. CDR3 nucleotide sequence: TGTGCCAGCAGTTTTCTCCTCCGGGGTAGTGACACTGAAGCTTTCTTT. This sequence encodes CASSFLLRGSDTEAFF.

This chain connects TRBV11-2 to TRBJ2-1; 13 nucleotides line up with TRBD2. Germline V lookup: CDR1 SGHAT, CDR2 FQNNGV. This CDR3 has 15 amino acids. The junction had 4 bases not matched to a gene; V was cut back by 5 bases and J by 6 bases. CDR3 DNA sequence: TGTGCCAGCAGCCGGACTAGCGGGAGCATCAATGAGCAGTTCTTC. It codes for CASSRTSGSINEQFF. Looking up the rest from reference TRBV11-2 and TRBJ2-1 gives the full variable domain: EAGVAQSPRYKIIEKRQSVAFWCNPISGHATLYWYQQILGQGPKLLIQFQNNGVVDDSQLPKDRFSAERLKGVDSTLKIQPAKLEDSAVYLCASSRTSGSINEQFFGPGTRLTVL.

CDR3 sequence (DNA): TGTGCCAGCAAAGTCCACAGCGGGAGGGGATCCTACAATGAGCAGTTCTTC. Encoded protein: CASKVHSGRGSYNEQFF. This chain joins TRBV28 and TRBJ2-1; 10 nucleotides agree with TRBD2. V dropped 7 bases and J dropped 1; count of bases not matched to a gene: 10. Germline values: CDR1 MDHEN, CDR2 SYDVKM. This CDR3 is built from 17 residues.

The rearrangement uses TRBV28 and TRBJ2-2; the match to TRBD1 covers 7 bases. Germline V gene sequence: CDR1 MDHEN, CDR2 SYDVKM. The CDR3 loop spans 16 amino acids. The V and J ends lost 5 bases and 0 bases, in that order; junction bases with no gene match: 6. The CDR3 DNA reads as TGTGCCAGCAGTCAGCTCGGGACAGCGAACACCGGGGAGCTGTTTTTT. Translated: CASSQLGTANTGELFF.

This clone was seen a single time. V gene TRBV30 combines with J gene TRBJ2-3; D might be TRBD2 (5 bases). V was shortened by 0 bases and J by 6 bases, with 10 bases between the two germline ends. The germline V gene has CDR1 GTSNPN and CDR2 SVGIG (reference sequence). The CDR3 runs to 13 residues. The CDR3 sequence: CAWSVLGWDTQYF. The CDR3 nucleotides are TGTGCCTGGAGTGTACTAGGCTGGGATACGCAGTATTTT.

This sequence joins TRBV27 and TRBJ2-7, with 7 bases fitting TRBD1. CDR1 MNHEY and CDR2 SMNVEV come from the germline V gene (reference sequence). V was clipped by 5 bases and J by 9 bases; unmatched bases: 16. There are 15 residues in the CDR3. CDR3 protein: CASSEENRGLSRQYF. The CDR3, as DNA: TGTGCCAGCAGTGAGGAAAACAGGGGATTAAGTAGGCAGTACTTC.